This TCR beta chain originates from a study of T cell responses to AZD1222 COVID-19 vaccine (dated by TCRdb to about 2021). As for the study more broadly: AZD1222 recipients given second doses at about 4 weeks or at about 12 weeks were pooled, since spike-specific TCR depth and breadth were not found to differ between the two schedules. TCR sequencing covered 230 to 250 trial participants: about 210 given two doses of AZD1222 and 26 given two doses of MenACWY control vaccine. Enrollment into the trials was organized by age into subgroups of 18-55, 56-69 and 70-plus years, and those subgroups contained roughly 140, 27 and 60 TCR-sequenced participants, respectively.

The CDR3 regions of human TCRbeta chains were subjected to immunosequencing. Per the source publication's procedure: TCRs in the repertoires were compared against a reference library of SARS-CoV-2-specific TCRs that had been generated with the MIRA antigen-specificity platform. Breadth meant the fraction of unique TCRs that were SARS-CoV-2-associated, whereas depth meant the fraction of total T cells that were SARS-CoV-2-associated. Using the MIRA data, each spike-specific TCR was assigned both to the spike region to which the TCR was reactive and to a CD4 or CD8 class. Log10-transformed breadth and depth values were compared by one-way ANOVA with Sidak's multiple comparisons tests. TCRdb limited this immuneACCESS table to in-frame rearrangements with V and J called. A share of clones is missing; checked studies link under half to unresolved V genes, and the rest is unexplained. That table is the source of V, J and clone size, and D and trimming were worked out from the DNA. The sample profile shows around 130,000 clones; 80% to 90% of them were found once. Of the sample, 9.4% falls within the top ten clones.

The CDR3 contains 16 residues, cysteine and phenylalanine counted. Just CDR3 DNA is preserved here, 48 bases in frame from base 1. The germline V gene (reference sequence) supplies CDR1 LNHDA and CDR2 SQIVND. From V the trimming removes 8 bases and from J it removes 4 bases, while the gene matches leave 14 bases of the junction unaccounted for. Broad study findings and their caveats: Participants were mostly white British and included more females than males, and it was suggested by the authors that clonal diversity may have been underestimated. Because no samples from the day 14 peak response were available, repertoires could be characterized only after the peak T cell response. CD4 TCRs associated with the vaccine covered the entire spike protein, and the dominant responses were in regions 160-218 and 743-854. The 56-69-year group was small, and its depth increase did not reach significance, likely because of low power. Conclusions about previously exposed vaccinees are limited because only six or seven AZD1222 recipients were SARS-CoV-2 seropositive at baseline. A significant rise in spike-specific TCR breadth and depth was observed after two AZD1222 doses relative to day 0 and relative to MenACWY recipients. Reportedly, almost half of the unique spike-specific TCRs recognized epitopes lying outside the regions that are mutated in the B.1.351 and B.1.1.7 variants.

Interpreted using the paper, the time point label stands for: baseline before first vaccination. The vaccinee samples were drawn from two UK trials, COV001 and COV002, one of which was a single-blind randomized controlled phase 2/3 trial testing AZD1222 (ChAdOx1 nCoV-19) in healthy adults. For TCRbeta chain sequencing, PBMC samples from trial participants were taken at day 0 and at day 28 after the second dose. Concerning this clone: The antigen it recognizes is unknown. Per-base quality was not reported, and no clone a single base away is much larger than it.

The rearrangement combines TRBV19 with TRBJ2-1; 7 nucleotides in the junction match TRBD2. Sequences were derived from peripheral blood, sampled on day 0 of AZD1222 vaccination. The sequence derives from an adult in good health. The nucleotide sequence reads as follows: TGTGCCAGTGGAGAGCGGGGTCTTGGGATATACAATGAGCAGTTCTTC. This gives the protein CASGERGLGIYNEQFF.